A selection of T cell receptor beta chains follows, all from one sample in a study of neurological immune-mediated disorders. One entry per CDR3 protein, called by TCRdb with MiXCR from the 5' RACE reads. Found here are around 130,000 distinct CDR3 sequences, 3% to 3.5% of them singletons; the top ten hold 1.3%. Input material: PBMCs. Receptors originate from a woman aged 30 to 39 with multiple sclerosis. CDR3s include the opening cysteine and the closing phenylalanine or tryptophan. The order of the fields is D gene, V gene, J gene, clone size, CDR3 DNA, CDR3 protein. A D gene is named only where the DNA matches it firmly. Size values are once, few and many counts, or a class for expanded clones, and some rows have none.

>TRBD2|TRBV20-1|TRBJ2-7|many
TGCAGTGCTAGACCCCCCGAAGCGGGAGCTTACTACGAGCAGTACTTC
CSARPPEAGAYYEQYF
>.|TRBV27|TRBJ2-5|many
TGTGCCAGCAGTTTTCGGGGGGCTGGAGAGACCCAGTACTTC
CASSFRGAGETQYF
>.|TRBV20-1|TRBJ1-6|many
TGCAGTGCTAGTGACACCACGAATTCACCCCTCCACTTT
CSASDTTNSPLHF
>.|TRBV20-1|TRBJ2-1|many
TGCAGTGCTAGAGGCCGGGACTTTGTGTACAATGAGCAGTTCTTC
CSARGRDFVYNEQFF
>TRBD1|TRBV30|TRBJ2-5|many
TGTGCCTGGGGGACAGGGGCGTTTCCGGAGACCCAGTACTTC
CAWGTGAFPETQYF
>.|TRBV7-9|TRBJ2-3|many
TGTGCCAGCAGCTTTCAAGACACAGATACGCAGTATTTT
CASSFQDTDTQYF
>TRBD2|TRBV10-3|TRBJ2-1|many
TGTGCCATCAGTGGGACTAGCGCACTTTACAATGAGCAGTTCTTC
CAISGTSALYNEQFF
>.|TRBV9|TRBJ2-7|many
TGTGCCAGCAGCGTAGCAAGTGTTCGGGACGAGCAGTACTTC
CASSVASVRDEQYF
>.|TRBV5-8|TRBJ1-1|many
TGTGCCAGCAGCTCTGACAGGTTGAAGGAAGCTTTCTTT
CASSSDRLKEAFF
>.|TRBV12-3/TRBV12-4|TRBJ1-5|many
TGTGCCAGCAGTTTGAAAGTGGGGCGAGGTCAGCCCCAGCATTTT
CASSLKVGRGQPQHF
>.|TRBV5-1|TRBJ1-1|many
TGCGCCAGCAGCTTGGAAGGGGTTAGCACTGAAGCTTTCTTT
CASSLEGVSTEAFF
>TRBD2|TRBV7-2|TRBJ2-7|.
TGTGCCAGCAGCTTTTCAGCGGGAAGGGAGCAGTACTTC
CASSFSAGREQYF
>.|TRBV19|TRBJ2-7|many
TGTGCCAGTAGCCCCGCCGGCGACTACGAGCAGTACTTC
CASSPAGDYEQYF
>.|TRBV20-1|TRBJ1-5|many
TGCAGTGCCCTGAACCCAGGGGAAGGCAATCAGCCCCAGCATTTT
CSALNPGEGNQPQHF
>TRBD1|TRBV5-4|TRBJ2-5|many
TGTGCCAGCAGCCCTCCGGGACAGGGTCCCCAAGAGACCCAGTACTTC
CASSPPGQGPQETQYF
>TRBD1|TRBV6-5|TRBJ1-1|many
TGTGCCAGCAGCCCGATAACAGGGGCTTACACTGAAGCTTTCTTT
CASSPITGAYTEAFF
>TRBD1|TRBV16|TRBJ1-5|many
TGTGCCAGCACCCGAGGGGGCGCCGAACAGCCCCAGCATTTT
CASTRGGAEQPQHF
>TRBD1|TRBV7-8|TRBJ2-7|many
TGTGCCAGCAGCTTAGCGGGGACAGGGTCCCTCTACGAGCAGTACTTC
CASSLAGTGSLYEQYF
>.|TRBV12-3/TRBV12-4|TRBJ2-7|many
TGTGCCAGCAGTTATCAGGGATTCTACGAGCAGTACTTC
CASSYQGFYEQYF
>TRBD2|TRBV5-1|TRBJ2-1|many
TGCGCCAGCAGCTTGAGCGGGGCGGCTCACAATGAGCAGTTCTTC
CASSLSGAAHNEQFF
>TRBD1|TRBV7-2|TRBJ2-7|many
TGTGCCAGCAGCCCGACAGGGTTTCGCTCCTACGAGCAGTACTTC
CASSPTGFRSYEQYF
>.|TRBV12-3/TRBV12-4|TRBJ1-1|many
TGTGCCAGCCGGTTCGACAGCATGAACACTGAAGCTTTCTTT
CASRFDSMNTEAFF
>TRBD1|TRBV5-6|TRBJ1-2|many
TGTGCCAGCAGCTTGAGACAGGGCTTGGGCGGCTACACCTTC
CASSLRQGLGGYTF